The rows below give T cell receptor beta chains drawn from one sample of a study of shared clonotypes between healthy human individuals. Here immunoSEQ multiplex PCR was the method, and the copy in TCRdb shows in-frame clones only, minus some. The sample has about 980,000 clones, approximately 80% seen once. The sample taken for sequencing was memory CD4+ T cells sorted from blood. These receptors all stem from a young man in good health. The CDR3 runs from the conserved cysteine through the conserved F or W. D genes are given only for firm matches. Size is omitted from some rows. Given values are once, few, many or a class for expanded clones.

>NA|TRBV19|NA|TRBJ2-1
TGTGCCAGTAGTATGTGGCGGGTCTCCTACAATGAGCAGTTCTTC
CASSMWRVSYNEQFF
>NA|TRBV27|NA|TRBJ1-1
TGTGCCACCGGACACTTGAACACTGAAGCTTTCTTT
CATGHLNTEAFF
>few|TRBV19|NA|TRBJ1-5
TGTGCCAGTAGTATAGGTTGGGGGCCCCAGCATTTT
CASSIGWGPQHF
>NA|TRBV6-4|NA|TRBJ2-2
TGTGCCAGCACGCAACTCCCGAACACCGGGGAGCTGTTTTTT
CASTQLPNTGELFF
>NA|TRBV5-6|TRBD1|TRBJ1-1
TGTGCCAGCAGCCCAAGACAGGGGAACACTGAAGCTTTCTTT
CASSPRQGNTEAFF
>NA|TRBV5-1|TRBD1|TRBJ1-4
TGCGCCAGCAGACAGGGGGCGGGTGAAAAACTGTTTTTT
CASRQGAGEKLFF
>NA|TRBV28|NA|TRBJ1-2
TGTGCCAGCAGTTTGGGCGGAGCTAACTATGGCTACACCTTC
CASSLGGANYGYTF
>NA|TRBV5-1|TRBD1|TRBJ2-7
TGCGCCAGCAGCACACTCGGGACAGGGGTTTACGAGCAGTACTTC
CASSTLGTGVYEQYF
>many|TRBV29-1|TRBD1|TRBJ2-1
TGCAGCGTTGAAGATCGGACAGGGAGGAATGAGCAGTTCTTC
CSVEDRTGRNEQFF
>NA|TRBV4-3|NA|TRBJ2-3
TGCGCCAGCAGCCTGGCGGGTGGTAGAGATACGCAGTATTTT
CASSLAGGRDTQYF
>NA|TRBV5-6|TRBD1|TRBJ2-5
TGTGCCAGCAGCACCGGGACAGGGAGGGAGACCCAGTACTTC
CASSTGTGRETQYF
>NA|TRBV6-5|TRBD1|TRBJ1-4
TGTGCCAGCAGCCAGACTGCGACAGGGGGACAACTGTTTTTT
CASSQTATGGQLFF
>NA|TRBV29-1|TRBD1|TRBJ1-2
TGCAGCGTTCGACAGGGTGGCGGTTCTAACTATGGCTACACCTTC
CSVRQGGGSNYGYTF
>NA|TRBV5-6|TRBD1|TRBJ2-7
TGTGCCAGCAGGGTTACAGGGGGCGAGTACGAGCAGTACTTC
CASRVTGGEYEQYF
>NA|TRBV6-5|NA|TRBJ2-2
TGTGCCAGCAGTTGGGGACCGAACACCGGGGAGCTGTTTTTT
CASSWGPNTGELFF
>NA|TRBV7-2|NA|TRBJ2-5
TGTGCCAGCAGCCGAGGGACTACCCAGTACTTC
CASSRGTTQYF
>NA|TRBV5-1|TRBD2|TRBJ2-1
TGCGCCAGCAGACAGGGACTAGACTCCTACAATGAGCAGTTCTTC
CASRQGLDSYNEQFF
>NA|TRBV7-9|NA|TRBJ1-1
TGTGCCAGCAGCTTAGCGGCGCGGGTAAGTGGGAACACTGAAGCTTTCTTT
CASSLAARVSGNTEAFF
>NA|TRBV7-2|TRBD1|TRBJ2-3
TGTGCCAGCAGGGCGGGACAGGGGGTTGGGACAGATACGCAGTATTTT
CASRAGQGVGTDTQYF
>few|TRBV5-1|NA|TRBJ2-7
TGCGCCAGCAGCAGTGGAACCGAGCAGTACTTC
CASSSGTEQYF
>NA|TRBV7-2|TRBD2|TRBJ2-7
TGTGCCAGCAGCTTAGAGGCGGACGGGAGGGCCTACGAGCAGTACTTC
CASSLEADGRAYEQYF
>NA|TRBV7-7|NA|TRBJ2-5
TGTGCTAGCAGCTCAGGGATAGGTGAGACCCAGTACTTC
CASSSGIGETQYF
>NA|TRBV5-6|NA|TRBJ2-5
TGTGCCAGCAGCTTTTTCTTTATAGGGGAGACCCAGTACTTC
CASSFFFIGETQYF
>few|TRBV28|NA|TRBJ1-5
TGTGCCAGCAGGGAGGGGACGGGCAATCAGCCCCAGCATTTT
CASREGTGNQPQHF
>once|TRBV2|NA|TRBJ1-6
TGTGCCAGCAGTGAAGCGCCACCCCTCCACTTT
CASSEAPPLHF
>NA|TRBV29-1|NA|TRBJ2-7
TGCAGCGTTGTTGGTGTCCACGAGCAGTACTTC
CSVVGVHEQYF
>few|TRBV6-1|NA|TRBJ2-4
TGTGGTGCAGGGGATACCAAAAACATTCAGTACTTC
CGAGDTKNIQYF
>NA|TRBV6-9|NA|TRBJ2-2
TGTGCCAGCCCCGAGGGGGTAGCGGGGAACACCGGGGAGCTGTTTTTT
CASPEGVAGNTGELFF
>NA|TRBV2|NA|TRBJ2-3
TGTGCCAGCCACCGGGGTGGAGATACGCAGTATTTT
CASHRGGDTQYF
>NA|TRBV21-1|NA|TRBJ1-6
TGTGCCAGCAGCAAGGAAGACAGTCCGTGCTCCTATAATTCACCCCTCCACTTT
CASSKEDSPCSYNSPLHF
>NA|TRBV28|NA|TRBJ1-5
TGTGCCAGCAGTTTTGGAGACAGGAAAAATCAGCCCCAGCATTTT
CASSFGDRKNQPQHF
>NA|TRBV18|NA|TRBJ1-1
TGTGCCAGCTCACCTCCCGACACTCGACGTACTGAAGCTTTCTTT
CASSPPDTRRTEAFF
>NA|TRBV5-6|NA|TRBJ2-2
TGTGCCAGCAGCTTGGGGCTGAATATGGCCGGGGAGCTGTTTTTT
CASSLGLNMAGELFF
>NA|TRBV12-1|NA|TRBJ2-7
TGTGCCAGCAGCTTTGTTTACAGGGTGGCCTACGAGCAGTACTTC
CASSFVYRVAYEQYF
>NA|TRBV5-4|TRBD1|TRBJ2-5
TGTGCCAGCAGCTTGAAAAAATCGGACAGGGGTAAAGAGACCCAGTACTTC
CASSLKKSDRGKETQYF
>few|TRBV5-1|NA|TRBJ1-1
TGCGCCAGCAGCTTTGATTCGGACACTGAAGCTTTCTTT
CASSFDSDTEAFF
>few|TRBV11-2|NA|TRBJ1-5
TGTGCCAGCAGCTTATCCACAGGTTTCAATCAGCCCCAGCATTTT
CASSLSTGFNQPQHF
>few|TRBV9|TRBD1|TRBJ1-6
TGTGCCAGCAGCGTTAACAGGGGTAATTCACCCCTCCACTTT
CASSVNRGNSPLHF
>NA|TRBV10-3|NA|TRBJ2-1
TGTGCCATCAACCGGGGTAATGAGCAGTTCTTC
CAINRGNEQFF
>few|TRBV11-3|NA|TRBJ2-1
TGTGCCAGCAGCTTAGAAGTAGGGACGAATGAGCAGTTCTTC
CASSLEVGTNEQFF
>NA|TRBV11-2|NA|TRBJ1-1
TGTGCCAGCAGCTTAGCCAGATACACTGAAGCTTTCTTT
CASSLARYTEAFF
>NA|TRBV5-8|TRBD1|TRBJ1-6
TGTGCCAGCAGCGGACCCGGGACAGGAGGAGGTTCACCCCTCCACTTT
CASSGPGTGGGSPLHF